This TCR beta chain was captured in a study of blood T cell repertoires in COVID-19. Turning to the study itself: From T cells, B-cell-depleted T cells, or PBMCs came the material, which was cDNA or gDNA.

Sequencing was performed with immunoSEQ multiplex PCR; in TCRdb, only in-frame clones are kept and a portion is missing. This sample has around 280,000 clones, with approximately 86% found just once. CDR3 length equals 15 residues. Germline CDR1 reads MDHEN; CDR2 reads SYDVKM. V dropped 5 bases and J dropped 0; count of bases not matched to a gene: 4. The sequence came from a man between 65 and 85 years old with acute or convalescent COVID-19. This sequence joins TRBV28 and TRBJ1-5; 7 nucleotides match TRBD1. The sequencing sample was made of peripheral blood. The CDR3 DNA follows: TGTGCCAGCAGTCTCAGGGGGAATAGCAATCAGCCCCAGCATTTT. It codes for CASSLRGNSNQPQHF.